The source of this TCR beta chain is a study of beta chain features in type 1 diabetes. Germline values: CDR1 SGHTA, CDR2 FQGTGA. The CDR3 consists of 13 residues. Unmatched junction bases numbered 6, after V lost 5 bases and J lost 10 bases. Expressed TCRB transcripts were sequenced because the entire RNA isolate underwent reverse transcription. Libraries were prepared by immunoSEQ multiplex PCR; TCRdb keeps only in-frame clonotypes and omits some of them. The sample contains under 400,000 clones, around 12% of which appear only once. The sample taken for sequencing was naive CD4+ T cells from blood. The chain couples TRBV7-3 to TRBJ1-4, with TRBD1 identical over 8 bases. The clonotype comes from a man younger than 30 in good health. In DNA form, the CDR3 reads TGTGCCAGCAGCCTTGGACAGGGCGGAAAACTGTTTTTT. Residues: CASSLGQGGKLFF.